Shown below are 12 T cell receptor beta chains from a single sample sequenced in a study of blood T cell repertoires in COVID-19. The method was immunoSEQ multiplex PCR; TCRdb's version includes in-frame clones alone and lacks a portion of them. This sample yields under 250,000 clones, of which 80% to 85% are seen a single time; around 3.1% belongs to the top ten. The sequencing sample was made of peripheral blood. All receptors derive from a woman in her twenties or thirties who had recovered from COVID-19.

The chain recombines TRBV5-1 with TRBJ2-2, with D perhaps TRBD2 (6 bases). The CDR3 covers 16 residues. The germline CDR1 and CDR2 sequences are SGHRS and YFSETQ. V shed 1 base and J shed 3 bases, with 13 bases lying between them. The DNA of the CDR3 is TGCGCCAGCAGCTTGCGGGACTCCACCGACACCGGGGAGCTGTTTTTT. This gives the protein CASSLRDSTDTGELFF.

V and J are TRBV6-2 or TRBV6-3 and TRBJ2-1; possible D gene TRBD1, 5 bases. The CDR3 spans 14 residues. Per the germline V gene, CDR1 is MNHEY and CDR2 is SVGEGT. V lost 0 bases and J lost 7, with 10 bases in between. The CDR3 protein is CASSYSQGRNEQFF. In DNA, the CDR3 is TGTGCCAGCAGTTACTCCCAGGGTCGGAATGAGCAGTTCTTC.

The chain joins TRBV15 to TRBJ2-5, with a tentative D call TRBD2 (6 bases). Per germline, CDR1 LNHNV and CDR2 YYDKDF (reference sequence). The V end was cut by 6 bases, the J end by 2 bases, with 16 bases between. This CDR3 has 15 amino acids. In DNA, the CDR3 is TGTGCCACCAGGAGTCCGGGACTCCGTCAAGAGACCCAGTACTTC. Encoded protein: CATRSPGLRQETQYF.

The V call is TRBV18, the J call TRBJ2-1; 7 positions match TRBD2. The CDR3 is made up of 17 amino acids. The germline V gene has CDR1 KGHSH and CDR2 LQKENI. The V and J ends lost 3 bases and 0 bases, in that order; junction bases with no gene match: 8. CDR3: CASSPLIRGSSYNEQFF. As DNA, the CDR3 is TGTGCCAGCTCACCCCTTATACGCGGGAGCTCCTACAATGAGCAGTTCTTC.

V is TRBV14 and J is TRBJ2-4; 8 bases align to TRBD1. V lost 1 base, J lost 1 base, and 9 bases stayed unmatched. The CDR3 length is 18 residues. CDR1 is SGHDN, CDR2 FVKESK, per germline. This CDR3 is CASSQGQGYWDAKNIQYF. DNA for the CDR3: TGTGCCAGCAGCCAAGGACAGGGGTATTGGGATGCCAAAAACATTCAGTACTTC.

This rearrangement joins TRBV6-5 to TRBJ2-1; D might be TRBD1 (6 bases). Trimming removed 2 bases from V and 6 bases from J, with 17 bases in between. Germline CDR1 MNHEY, CDR2 SVGAGI. This CDR3 has 16 residues. The CDR3 DNA reads TGTGCCAGCAGTTACGGGTCAGGGGTTTTTGGCAATGAGCAGTTCTTC. Protein product: CASSYGSGVFGNEQFF.

This clone was found a few times. The CDR3 DNA follows: TGTGCCAGCAGTCCCCCTCTGGGCTCCCCCCTCCACTTT. It encodes CASSPPLGSPLHF. V is TRBV27 and J is TRBJ1-6; D unclear. Germline V gene sequence: CDR1 MNHEY, CDR2 SMNVEV (reference sequence). This CDR3 comprises 13 residues. The V gene lost 5 bases and the J gene lost 13 bases, with 15 bases spanning the gap.

The CDR3 reads CASSLYGSGAGTYEQYF. The CDR3 DNA follows: TGTGCCAGCAGCTTATACGGCTCTGGCGCGGGTACCTACGAGCAGTACTTC. The chain combines TRBV7-9 with TRBJ2-7; D perhaps matches TRBD2 (5 bases). CDR3 size: 17 residues. V lost 2 bases and J lost 2, with 19 bases in between. The V gene's germline CDR1 is SEHNR and CDR2 FQNEAQ (reference sequence).

This chain connects TRBV7-3 to TRBJ2-2; 8 bases match TRBD2. The trim removed 5 bases at V and 0 bases at J, leaving 2 bases unmatched. The germline gives CDR1 SGHTA, CDR2 FQGTGA. CDR3 length equals 15 residues. In DNA form, the CDR3 reads TGTGCCAGCAGCCAGGGACTAGCGAACACCGGGGAGCTGTTTTTT. Residues: CASSQGLANTGELFF.

V and J are TRBV5-4 and TRBJ2-7; no firm D call. CDR1 and CDR2 from the germline V gene are SGHNT and YYREEE (reference sequence). The CDR3 totals 12 residues. V was pared by 2 bases and J by 4 bases, with 7 bases between. This CDR3 is CASSFSQYEQYF. CDR3 DNA sequence: TGTGCCAGCAGCTTTTCCCAATACGAGCAGTACTTC. The variable domain in full, with the rest retrieved from reference TRBV5-4 and TRBJ2-7, is ETGVTQSPTHLIKTRGQQVTLRCSSQSGHNTVSWYQQALGQGPQFIFQYYREEENGRGNFPPRFSGLQFPNYSSELNVNALELDDSALYLCASSFSQYEQYFGPGTRLTVT.

V is TRBV10-1 and J is TRBJ1-5, with D unclear. The CDR3 extends over 13 amino acids. V was clipped by 4 bases and J by 0 bases, with 4 bases between them. Germline V gene sequence: CDR1 WNHNN, CDR2 SYGVQD (reference sequence). The CDR3 nucleotides are TGCGCCAGCAGTGCAGGTAGCAATCAGCCCCAGCATTTT. Amino acid sequence: CASSAGSNQPQHF.

The V call is TRBV19, the J call TRBJ2-7; the D gene is possibly TRBD2 (5 bases). This CDR3 is 14 amino acids long. Looked up from germline, CDR1 is LNHDA and CDR2 is SQIVND (reference sequence). The ends were cut back, 5 bases at V and 3 bases at J, with 14 bases in the middle. The CDR3 nucleotides are TGTGCCAGTAGTTTCGGACTCCTCAACTACGAGCAGTACTTC. This gives the protein CASSFGLLNYEQYF. Full variable domain (rest looked up from reference TRBV19 and TRBJ2-7): DGGITQSPKYLFRKEGQNVTLSCEQNLNHDAMYWYRQDPGQGLRLIYYSQIVNDFQKGDIAEGYSVSREKKESFPLTVTSAQKNPTAFYLCASSFGLLNYEQYFGPGTRLTVT.